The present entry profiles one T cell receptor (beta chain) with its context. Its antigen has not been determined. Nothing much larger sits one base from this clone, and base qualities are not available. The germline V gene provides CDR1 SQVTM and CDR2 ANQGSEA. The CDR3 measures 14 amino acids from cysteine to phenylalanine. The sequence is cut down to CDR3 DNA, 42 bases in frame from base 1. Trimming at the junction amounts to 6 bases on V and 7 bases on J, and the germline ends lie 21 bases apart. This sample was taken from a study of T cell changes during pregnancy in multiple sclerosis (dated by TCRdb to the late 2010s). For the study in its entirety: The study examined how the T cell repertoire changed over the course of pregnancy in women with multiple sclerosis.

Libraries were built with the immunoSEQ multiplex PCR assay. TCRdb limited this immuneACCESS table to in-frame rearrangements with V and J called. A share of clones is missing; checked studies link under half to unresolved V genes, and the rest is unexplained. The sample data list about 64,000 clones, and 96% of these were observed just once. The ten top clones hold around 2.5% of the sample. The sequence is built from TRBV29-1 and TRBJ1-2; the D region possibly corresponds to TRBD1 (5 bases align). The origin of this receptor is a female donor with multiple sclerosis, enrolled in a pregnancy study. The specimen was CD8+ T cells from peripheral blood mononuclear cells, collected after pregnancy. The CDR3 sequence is CSVFPGLRYGGYTF. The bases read TGCAGCGTATTCCCAGGGCTGCGGTATGGTGGCTACACCTTC. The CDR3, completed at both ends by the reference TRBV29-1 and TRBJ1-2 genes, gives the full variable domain SAVISQKPSRDICQRGTSLTIQCQVDSQVTMMFWYRQQPGQSLTLIATANQGSEATYESGFVIDKFPISRPNLTFSTLTVSNMSPEDSSIYLCSVFPGLRYGGYTFGSGTRLTVV.